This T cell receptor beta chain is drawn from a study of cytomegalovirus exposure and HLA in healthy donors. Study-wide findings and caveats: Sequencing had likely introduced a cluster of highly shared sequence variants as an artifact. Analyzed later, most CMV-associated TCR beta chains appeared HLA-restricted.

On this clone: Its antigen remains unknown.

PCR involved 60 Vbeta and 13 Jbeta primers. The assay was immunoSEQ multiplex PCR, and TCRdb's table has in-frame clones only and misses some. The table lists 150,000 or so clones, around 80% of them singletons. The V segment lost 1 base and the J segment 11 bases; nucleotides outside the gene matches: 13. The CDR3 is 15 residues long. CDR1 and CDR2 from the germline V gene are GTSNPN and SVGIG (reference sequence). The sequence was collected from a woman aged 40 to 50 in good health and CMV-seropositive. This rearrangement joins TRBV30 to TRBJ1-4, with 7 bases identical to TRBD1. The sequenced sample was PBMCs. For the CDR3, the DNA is TGTGCCTGGAGTGGCCCGGGACAGCCGACCGGTAAACTGTTTTTT. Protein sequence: CAWSGPGQPTGKLFF.